This passage covers 28 T cell receptor beta chains from one sample sequenced in a study of blood T cell repertoires in COVID-19. Assay used: immunoSEQ multiplex PCR; TCRdb lists only in-frame clones, some missing. The sample lists approximately 250,000 clones, about 82% occurring once. What was sequenced was peripheral blood. The source is a woman aged 55-69 years with active or convalescent COVID-19.

This chain connects TRBV19 to TRBJ1-2; TRBD1 is a possible D gene (5 bases). This CDR3 region has 15 residues. V gave up 7 bases and J gave up 4 bases, with 19 bases separating them. Germline V gives CDR1 LNHDA, CDR2 SQIVND (reference sequence). CDR3 loop: CASNLGVTVRYGYTF. CDR3 nucleotide sequence: TGTGCCAGTAACCTTGGGGTGACAGTTCGCTATGGCTACACCTTC.

The V and J genes are TRBV5-1 and TRBJ2-5; 8 bases agree with TRBD1. Germline V gene sequence: CDR1 SGHRS, CDR2 YFSETQ. This CDR3 is built from 15 residues. J was trimmed by 0 bases and V by 0 bases; bases with no gene match: 1. As DNA, the CDR3 is TGCGCCAGCAGCTTGGGGACAGGGTACCAAGAGACCCAGTACTTC. Protein product: CASSLGTGYQETQYF.

The chain is built from TRBV11-2 and TRBJ2-7; D uncertain. V shed 7 bases and J shed 0 bases, with 16 bases lying between them. The V gene's germline CDR1 is SGHAT and CDR2 FQNNGV. This CDR3 spans 15 amino acids. The CDR3 region is CASTSIALSSYEQYF. For the CDR3, the DNA is TGTGCCAGCACCTCCATAGCTCTGAGCTCCTACGAGCAGTACTTC.

The chain employs TRBV27 and TRBJ1-1; a possible D gene is TRBD1 (6 bases). The CDR3 runs to 17 residues. The germline CDR1 and CDR2 sequences are MNHEY and SMNVEV (reference sequence). V was trimmed by 4 bases and J by 4 bases, leaving 22 bases between them. The CDR3 DNA sequence: TGTGCCAGCAGTTATCGGTCCCTGGGACATACTCGCACTGAAGCTTTCTTT. Its protein is CASSYRSLGHTRTEAFF.

The V gene is TRBV5-8, the J gene TRBJ1-4; TRBD1 matches at 10 bases. Trimming at V came to 2 bases and at J to 7 bases, leaving 2 bases not matched to a gene. This CDR3 comprises 14 residues. Germline V gene sequence: CDR1 SGHTS, CDR2 YDEGEE. The CDR3 nucleotides read TGTGCCAGCAGCTTCGGACAGGGGGGTGAAAAACTGTTTTTT. This translates into CASSFGQGGEKLFF.

The chain couples TRBV19 to TRBJ1-3, with TRBD1 matching 8 bases. J lost 3 bases, V lost 4 bases, and 8 bases had no gene match. The CDR3 is 16 residues long. Germline assignment: CDR1 LNHDA and CDR2 SQIVND (reference sequence). This CDR3 is CASSTTRQGYGNTIYF. CDR3 sequence (DNA): TGTGCCAGTAGTACCACCCGACAGGGGTATGGAAACACCATATATTTT.

The chain joins TRBV10-1 to TRBJ2-3, with TRBD2 matching 14 bases. After removal of 7 bases from V and 3 bases from J, the junction contained 3 bases not matched to a gene. Germline V gene data show CDR1 as WNHNN and CDR2 as SYGVQD (reference sequence). The CDR3 extends over 15 amino acids. In DNA, the CDR3 is TGCGCCAGCATTAGACTAGCGGGGGGGACAGATACGCAGTATTTT. It yields the protein CASIRLAGGTDTQYF.

The table lists this clone with a few counts. This chain connects TRBV6-5 to TRBJ1-3; possibly TRBD1 for D (5 bases). Trimming removed 4 bases at V and 2 bases at J, with 9 bases between. CDR3 size: 14 residues. In germline, CDR1 is MNHEY, CDR2 SVGAGI. Here the CDR3 reads CASSWGGAGNTIYF. Here the CDR3 DNA reads TGTGCCAGCAGTTGGGGGGGGGCTGGAAACACCATATATTTT.

J is TRBJ2-2 and V is TRBV5-1; TRBD2 aligns across 7 bases. The CDR3 runs 14 residues. CDR1 and CDR2 (germline): SGHRS, YFSETQ. V shed 3 bases, J shed 3 bases, and the junction held 2 bases outside the gene matches. The CDR3 sequence is CASSSRGDTGELFF. DNA of the CDR3: TGCGCCAGCAGCTCCCGGGGGGACACCGGGGAGCTGTTTTTT.

The chain uses TRBV24-1 and TRBJ2-5, with D possibly matching TRBD1 (5 bases). This CDR3 contains 15 residues. V was pared by 4 bases and J by 1 base, with 12 bases between. Per germline, CDR1 KGHDR and CDR2 SFDVKD. The CDR3 DNA sequence: TGTGCCACCAGTGAAGGTGCCAGGGCCCAAGAGACCCAGTACTTC. This translates into CATSEGARAQETQYF.

V and J are TRBV7-3 and TRBJ1-2; D call uncertain. This CDR3 region has 12 residues. V lost 1 base, J lost 4 bases, and 4 bases lay in between. Per germline, CDR1 SGHTA and CDR2 FQGTGA. The CDR3 DNA is TGTGCCAGCAGCTTAAACGGCTATGGCTACACCTTC. It translates to CASSLNGYGYTF. The full variable domain, its missing parts supplied by reference TRBV7-3 and TRBJ1-2, is GAGVSQTPSNKVTEKGKYVELRCDPISGHTALYWYRQSLGQGPEFLIYFQGTGAADDSGLPNDRFFAVRPEGSVSTLKIQRTERGDSAVYLCASSLNGYGYTFGSGTRLTVV.

V usage is TRBV20-1 and J usage is TRBJ1-1; D is ambiguous. CDR1 and CDR2 (germline): DFQATT, SNEGSKA (reference sequence). The V end lost 4 bases, the J end lost 1 base, and 4 bases lay between the germline ends. The length of the CDR3 is 11 residues. The CDR3 DNA follows: TGCAGTGCTAAACAGAACACTGAAGCTTTCTTT. Translated: CSAKQNTEAFF.

The chain links TRBV7-3 to TRBJ2-1; 7 bases are shared with TRBD2. The V gene's germline CDR1 is SGHTA and CDR2 FQGTGA. The junction had 9 bases not matched to a gene; V was cut back by 6 bases and J by 4 bases. The CDR3 runs to 15 residues. The CDR3 loop reads CASSPGTITYNEQFF. CDR3 nucleotides: TGTGCCAGCAGTCCCGGGACTATCACTTACAATGAGCAGTTCTTC.

V gene TRBV2 combines with J gene TRBJ2-2, with D perhaps TRBD1 (6 bases). CDR1 is SNHLY and CDR2 is FYNNEI in the germline V gene. CDR3 length equals 14 residues. Trimming pared 7 bases from V and 7 bases from J, leaving 16 bases between. The CDR3 reads CASTNQGSGGELFF. In nucleotides, the CDR3 is TGTGCCAGCACCAACCAGGGGTCGGGCGGGGAGCTGTTTTTT.

The V gene is TRBV5-6, the J gene TRBJ1-5; 9 bases fit TRBD1. Germline-derived CDR1 and CDR2 are SGHDT and YYEEEE. This CDR3 is 17 amino acids long. Trimming at V came to 2 bases and at J to 2 bases, leaving 8 bases not matched to a gene. Here the CDR3 reads CASSFFGQGFGNQPQHF. The CDR3 DNA sequence: TGTGCCAGCAGCTTTTTTGGACAGGGGTTTGGCAATCAGCCCCAGCATTTT.

The chain employs TRBV7-9 and TRBJ2-1; weak D call: TRBD1 (6 bases). Trimming removed 5 bases at V and 1 base at J, with 15 bases between. This CDR3 has 16 residues. Per the germline V gene, CDR1 is SEHNR and CDR2 is FQNEAQ (reference sequence). CDR3 in amino acids: CASSNVLGASYNEQFF. The CDR3 coding sequence is TGTGCCAGCAGCAACGTGTTGGGGGCGTCCTACAATGAGCAGTTCTTC.

This clone was picked up a small number of times. The V and J genes are TRBV15 and TRBJ2-3; no definite D call. The CDR3 extends over 15 amino acids. Trimming left V 8 bases short and J 0 bases short, with 15 bases between. Germline CDR1 LNHNV, CDR2 YYDKDF (reference sequence). The CDR3 DNA is TGTGCCACCGGTCCGAGCGTGCCTAGCACAGATACGCAGTATTTT. It encodes CATGPSVPSTDTQYF.

The chain is built from TRBV5-4 and TRBJ2-5, with 9 bases aligning to TRBD1. V lost 3 bases, J lost 5 bases, and 11 bases stayed unmatched. Germline CDR1 reads SGHNT; CDR2 reads YYREEE (reference sequence). The CDR3 length is 16 residues. The CDR3 protein is CASSWRRGQGGETQYF. The CDR3 nucleotides are TGTGCCAGCAGCTGGAGGAGGGGACAGGGAGGGGAGACCCAGTACTTC.

The CDR3 loop is CASSLGGGTGGRETQYF. The CDR3 bases are TGCGCCAGCAGCTTGGGAGGCGGGACAGGGGGAAGAGAGACCCAGTACTTC. The V and J genes are TRBV5-1 and TRBJ2-5, with 11 bases identical to TRBD1. CDR3 size: 17 residues. The V gene end was trimmed by 0 bases and the J gene end by 4 bases; junction bases not matched to a gene: 8. CDR1 and CDR2 from the germline V gene are SGHRS and YFSETQ. Looking up the rest from reference TRBV5-1 and TRBJ2-5 gives the full variable domain: KAGVTQTPRYLIKTRGQQVTLSCSPISGHRSVSWYQQTPGQGLQFLFEYFSETQRNKGNFPGRFSGRQFSNSRSEMNVSTLELGDSALYLCASSLGGGTGGRETQYFGPGTRLLVL.

The V and J genes are TRBV28 and TRBJ1-5, with D unresolved. Per the germline V gene, CDR1 is MDHEN and CDR2 is SYDVKM. The CDR3 extends over 16 amino acids. V dropped 6 bases and J dropped 7 bases, with 22 bases sitting between them. CDR3 residues: CASSLGGGLGWQPQHF. CDR3 in DNA: TGTGCCAGCAGCCTTGGCGGTGGATTAGGCTGGCAGCCCCAGCATTTT.

The chain joins TRBV4-2 to TRBJ2-1; 14 positions agree with TRBD2. The CDR3 has 16 residues. CDR1 LGHNA and CDR2 YNFKEQ come from the germline V gene. After removal of 3 bases from V and 7 bases from J, the junction contained 5 bases not matched to a gene. In DNA form, the CDR3 reads TGTGCCAGCAGCCAGGGGACTAGCGGGAGTTTAAATGAGCAGTTCTTC. Translating gives CASSQGTSGSLNEQFF.

The chain couples TRBV7-9 to TRBJ1-2, with D maybe TRBD1 (5 bases). Looked up from germline, CDR1 is SEHNR and CDR2 is FQNEAQ (reference sequence). V lost 5 bases and J lost 7, with 17 bases in between. The CDR3 consists of 14 residues. CDR3 sequence reads: CASSPPQGIGGYTF. The CDR3 DNA sequence: TGTGCCAGCAGCCCCCCTCAGGGAATTGGTGGCTACACCTTC. Full variable domain (outside the CDR3, taken from reference TRBV7-9 and TRBJ1-2): DTGVSQNPRHKITKRGQNVTFRCDPISEHNRLYWYRQTLGQGPEFLTYFQNEAQLEKSRLLSDRFSAERPKGSFSTLEIQRTEQGDSAMYLCASSPPQGIGGYTFGSGTRLTVV.

J is TRBJ1-4 and V is TRBV5-1; D might be TRBD1 (6 bases). The germline gives CDR1 SGHRS, CDR2 YFSETQ. Trimming left V 1 base short and J 6 bases short, with 10 bases between. The CDR3 has 14 residues. The DNA for the CDR3 is TGCGCCAGCAGCTTGTATGGGGGCGATGAAAAACTGTTTTTT. It encodes CASSLYGGDEKLFF.

This rearrangement joins TRBV9 to TRBJ2-1; 8 nucleotides agree with TRBD1. CDR3 size: 17 residues. The J segment lost 0 bases and the V segment lost 0 bases, leaving 5 bases of the junction unmatched. The germline CDR1 and CDR2 sequences are SGDLS and YYNGEE. The CDR3 DNA reads as TGTGCCAGCAGCGTAGCGACAGGGGAGAGCTCCTACAATGAGCAGTTCTTC. Translating it yields CASSVATGESSYNEQFF. The variable domain in full, with the rest retrieved from reference TRBV9 and TRBJ2-1, is DSGVTQTPKHLITATGQRVTLRCSPRSGDLSVYWYQQSLDQGLQFLIQYYNGEERAKGNILERFSAQQFPDLHSELNLSSLELGDSALYFCASSVATGESSYNEQFFGPGTRLTVL.

This chain connects TRBV3-1 (or the pseudogene TRBV3-2) to TRBJ2-2; D is undetermined. The V end lost 2 bases, the J end lost 8 bases, and 9 bases lay between the germline ends. The CDR3 is 13 amino acids. Per the germline V gene, CDR1 is LGHDT and CDR2 is YNNKEL (reference sequence). The CDR3 loop is CASSQSFGGELFF. The CDR3 region has the DNA TGTGCCAGCAGCCAAAGTTTCGGTGGGGAGCTGTTTTTT.

This clone was detected only once. This chain links TRBV19 with TRBJ2-1, with 7 bases lining up with TRBD2. CDR1 and CDR2 from the germline V gene are LNHDA and SQIVND (reference sequence). V lost 6 bases, J lost 6 bases, and 14 bases stayed unmatched. This CDR3 is 16 amino acids long. CDR3 amino acids: CASRSTYAGEGNEQFF. The CDR3 DNA reads TGTGCCAGTAGATCGACTTATGCGGGAGAGGGCAATGAGCAGTTCTTC.

This clone appeared a few times. This chain links TRBV21-1 with TRBJ2-3; the D call of TRBD2 is as the table states it, not checked on the DNA. TRBV21-1 is annotated as a pseudogene. This CDR3 is 14 amino acids long. DNA for the CDR3: TGTGCCAGCATGGGCGGGGGCGAGGCAGATACGCAGTATTTT. Amino acids: CASMGGGEADTQYF.

Remarks on this clone: This CDR3 is also generated by other DNA sequences in the sample. The chain has TRBV2 and TRBJ2-1; D gene uncertain. Trimming left V 6 bases short and J 3 bases short, with 3 bases between. Germline V gene lookup returns CDR1 SNHLY and CDR2 FYNNEI. The CDR3 runs 11 residues. In DNA, the CDR3 is TGTGCCAGCAGCTACTACAATGAGCAGTTCTTC. Protein: CASSYYNEQFF.